This TCR beta chain comes out of a study of shared clonotypes between healthy human individuals. The naive CD8 fraction comprised CD45RO-negative cells positively selected for CCR7 and excluded terminally differentiated effector memory CD45RA+ cells. Profiled with immunoSEQ multiplex PCR; TCRdb holds only in-frame clones, not every one. The sample includes approximately 2,200,000 clones, about 92% of them seen just once. Whole-study results and caveats: Sequencing depth was a factor that was expected to affect clonotype sharing among donors.

Germline trimming cut 4 bases from V and 6 bases from J; bases unmatched to any gene: 2. The CDR3 spans 13 residues. Germline V gene lookup returns CDR1 SGHTA and CDR2 FQGTGA. As concerns this clone: Its antigen is unknown.

This clonotype was obtained from a man aged 18 to 29 in good health. Some clones in this sample may be carry-over from other donors' samples. This sequence joins TRBV7-3 and TRBJ2-1; 8 bases agree with TRBD2. Sequenced input: naive CD8+ T cells from PBMCs. CDR3 bases: TGTGCCAGCAGCTCACTAGCGGCCAATGAGCAGTTCTTC. Amino acids: CASSSLAANEQFF.